Detailed here is one TCR beta chain. Assignments of participants to cohorts depended upon their own reported clinical history. This sample stems from a study of blood T cell repertoires in COVID-19. Whole-study context: Researchers got acute and convalescent COVID-19 samples from the United States, Italy and Spain. From T cells, B-cell-depleted T cells, or PBMCs came the material, which was cDNA or gDNA.

Source study methods: Counts of nucleated cells, estimated from reference gene primer amplification, were obtained. The table came from immunoSEQ multiplex PCR; TCRdb's copy has only in-frame clones and leaves some out. V, J and clone size reflect that table, while D and trimming were determined from the DNA. The sample has some 250,000 clones; more than 75% are singletons. The CDR3 runs to 15 residues. Germline CDR1 SGHVS, CDR2 FQNEAQ. V was pared by 3 bases and J by 6 bases, with 8 bases of the junction left unmatched. The sample comprised PBMCs or T cells enriched from blood (not recorded which). This chain links TRBV7-8 with TRBJ2-1; 7 bases agree with TRBD2. The receptor was derived from a woman aged 40 to 55 with acute COVID-19. The CDR3 is CASSFRLGGGNEQFF. DNA of the CDR3: TGTGCCAGCAGCTTCCGGCTAGGCGGGGGCAATGAGCAGTTCTTC.